This T cell receptor (beta chain) was observed in a study of PD-1 blockade in classical Hodgkin lymphoma. Study-level background: The study gave patients nivolumab 3 mg/kg intravenously every 2 weeks. Study-level results: Patients newly diagnosed and complete responders had comparable baseline diversity. Causes of the repertoire differences remain undefined, possibly disease activity or prior therapy. Lower baseline TCR diversity was reported for newly diagnosed patients than for healthy donors.

Every patient experienced relapse after autologous stem cell transplantation, and brentuximab vedotin exposure varied. In regard to this clone: Antigen: not known.

TCRdb's copy holds only in-frame clones and misses some; the assay was immunoSEQ multiplex PCR. The table lists just under 100,000 clones, approximately 80% of them singletons. This CDR3 comprises 15 residues. In germline, CDR1 is SGHTA, CDR2 FQGNSA. Deletions cut 6 bases from V and 0 bases from J, with 12 bases between. This receptor was identified in a human donor with classical Hodgkin lymphoma. The sample consisted of peripheral blood mononuclear cells (PBMCs), taken at baseline. The rearrangement uses TRBV7-2 and TRBJ1-3; maybe TRBD1 (5 bases). CDR3 sequence reads: CASSQRGSSGNTIYF. The CDR3 DNA reads TGTGCCAGCAGTCAAAGGGGAAGCTCTGGAAACACCATATATTTT.